The clone carrying this T cell receptor (beta chain) was observed many times. Its antigen is unidentified. This sample was included in a study of early T cells in non-severe SARS-CoV-2 infection. Study in general: Chains were unpaired, as sequencing was done on bulk RNA from unsorted whole blood. Whole-study findings and limits: VDJdb-based annotation leaned toward anti-spike CD8 responses and missed private and CD4 specificities.

MiXCR, run by TCRdb on the 5' RACE reads, gives a single entry per CDR3 protein. This sample has 100,000 to 120,000 distinct CDR3 sequences, with about 12% found just once. The CDR3 is 14 residues long. Trimming stripped 6 bases from V and 2 bases from J, with 11 bases between. This sequence joins TRBV12-3 or TRBV12-4 and TRBJ2-1; the D gene could be TRBD1 or TRBD2 (5 bases each). What was sequenced was whole blood. The source is an adult who was a healthcare worker with PCR-confirmed SARS-CoV-2 infection or an uninfected control (not recorded which). The CDR3 nucleotides read TGTGCCAGCAGGGGACGGGACCCCTACAATGAGCAGTTCTTC. Translation gives CASRGRDPYNEQFF.